The rows below give T cell receptor beta chains drawn from one sample of a study of T-cell reconstitution after alpha-beta-depleted transplantation in children. TCRdb passed the PCR reads through MiXCR, listing each CDR3 protein once. This table has a few hundred thousand distinct CDR3 sequences, about 9.3% appearing once. The input for sequencing was PBMCs from the stem cell graft donor, taken from the stem cell graft. All receptors derive from a human donor who donated a stem cell graft to a child with acute lymphoblastic leukemia. CDR3s include the opening cysteine and the closing phenylalanine or tryptophan. A D gene is named only where the DNA matches it firmly. Size is omitted from some rows. Given values are once, few, many or a class for expanded clones.

clone size: .
D gene: .
J gene: TRBJ1-2
V gene: TRBV6-5
CDR3 protein: CASSYSPTVIGYTF
CDR3 DNA: TGTGCCAGCAGTTACTCTCCGACAGTCATCGGCTACACCTTC

clone size: few
D gene: TRBD1
J gene: TRBJ1-4
V gene: TRBV12-3/TRBV12-4
CDR3 protein: CASSPQTGANEKLFF
CDR3 DNA: TGTGCCAGCAGTCCTCAGACAGGGGCAAATGAAAAACTGTTTTTT

clone size: .
D gene: .
J gene: TRBJ1-5
V gene: TRBV4-1
CDR3 protein: CASSQGRGGHPANQPQHF
CDR3 DNA: TGCGCCAGCAGCCAAGGAAGGGGGGGGCACCCCGCGAATCAGCCCCAGCATTTT

clone size: .
D gene: TRBD2
J gene: TRBJ2-1
V gene: TRBV7-8
CDR3 protein: CASSFASGRRDEQFF
CDR3 DNA: TGTGCCAGCAGCTTCGCTAGCGGGAGAAGGGATGAGCAGTTCTTC

clone size: few
D gene: TRBD2
J gene: TRBJ2-1
V gene: TRBV20-1
CDR3 protein: CSAKELAGGYNEQFF
CDR3 DNA: TGCAGTGCTAAGGAACTAGCGGGAGGGTACAATGAGCAGTTCTTC

clone size: .
D gene: .
J gene: TRBJ2-3
V gene: TRBV5-1
CDR3 protein: CASSQASVDDTQYF
CDR3 DNA: TGCGCCAGCAGCCAAGCATCGGTTGATGATACGCAGTATTTT

clone size: .
D gene: TRBD1
J gene: TRBJ2-1
V gene: TRBV10-3
CDR3 protein: CAIMGTGGNEQFF
CDR3 DNA: TGTGCCATCATGGGGACAGGGGGCAATGAGCAGTTCTTC

clone size: few
D gene: .
J gene: TRBJ2-7
V gene: TRBV5-1
CDR3 protein: CASSPGRSPGEQYF
CDR3 DNA: TGCGCCAGCAGCCCCGGACGGTCCCCCGGCGAGCAGTACTTC

clone size: few
D gene: .
J gene: TRBJ2-7
V gene: TRBV7-2
CDR3 protein: CASSPQQVINEQYF
CDR3 DNA: TGTGCCAGCAGCCCCCAACAGGTGATAAACGAGCAGTACTTC

clone size: .
D gene: .
J gene: TRBJ1-6
V gene: TRBV28
CDR3 protein: CASMETGSPLHF
CDR3 DNA: TGTGCCAGCATGGAGACGGGTTCACCCCTCCACTTT

clone size: few
D gene: .
J gene: TRBJ2-3
V gene: TRBV29-1
CDR3 protein: CSVDGGGWAADTQYF
CDR3 DNA: TGCAGCGTTGACGGAGGAGGGTGGGCGGCAGATACGCAGTATTTT

clone size: .
D gene: .
J gene: TRBJ2-6
V gene: TRBV5-1
CDR3 protein: CASAPQGSGTNVLTF
CDR3 DNA: TGCGCCAGCGCTCCCCAGGGCTCTGGGACCAACGTCCTGACTTTC

clone size: few
D gene: .
J gene: TRBJ1-5
V gene: TRBV12-3/TRBV12-4
CDR3 protein: CASSPPGRFNQPQHF
CDR3 DNA: TGTGCCAGCAGTCCACCGGGGCGGTTCAATCAGCCCCAGCATTTT

clone size: .
D gene: TRBD1
J gene: TRBJ2-7
V gene: TRBV20-1
CDR3 protein: CSATDGTGNYEQYF
CDR3 DNA: TGCAGTGCTACTGACGGGACAGGGAACTACGAGCAGTACTTC

clone size: .
D gene: .
J gene: TRBJ2-1
V gene: TRBV7-8
CDR3 protein: CASSLYGYEQFF
CDR3 DNA: TGTGCCAGCAGCCTTTACGGCTATGAGCAGTTCTTC

clone size: .
D gene: TRBD1
J gene: TRBJ2-6
V gene: TRBV11-1
CDR3 protein: CASSFRSGTGAISGANVLTF
CDR3 DNA: TGTGCCAGCAGCTTTCGGTCGGGGACAGGAGCTATCTCTGGGGCCAACGTCCTGACTTTC

clone size: .
D gene: TRBD2
J gene: TRBJ2-1
V gene: TRBV10-3
CDR3 protein: CAVERESSYEQFF
CDR3 DNA: TGTGCCGTCGAGCGGGAGTCTAGCTATGAGCAGTTCTTC

clone size: few
D gene: TRBD2
J gene: TRBJ2-1
V gene: TRBV20-1
CDR3 protein: CSASSASGNNEQFF
CDR3 DNA: TGCAGTGCTAGTTCGGCTAGCGGGAACAATGAGCAGTTCTTC

clone size: .
D gene: .
J gene: TRBJ2-6
V gene: TRBV7-8
CDR3 protein: CASSPDRATGANGLTF
CDR3 DNA: TGTGCCAGCAGCCCAGATCGGGCAACCGGGGCCAACGGCCTGACTTTC

clone size: many
D gene: TRBD2
J gene: TRBJ2-3
V gene: TRBV27
CDR3 protein: CASSLLGGLAGEGYTDTQYF
CDR3 DNA: TGTGCCAGCAGTTTATTGGGGGGACTAGCGGGAGAGGGGTACACAGATACGCAGTATTTT

clone size: .
D gene: TRBD2
J gene: TRBJ2-7
V gene: TRBV20-1
CDR3 protein: CSARDTRGLAGGLYF
CDR3 DNA: TGCAGTGCTAGAGATACAAGGGGACTAGCGGGAGGACTGTACTTC

clone size: .
D gene: TRBD1
J gene: TRBJ2-7
V gene: TRBV27
CDR3 protein: CASSPRQGWVSYEQYF
CDR3 DNA: TGTGCCAGCAGTCCACGACAGGGGTGGGTTTCCTACGAGCAGTACTTC

clone size: few
D gene: TRBD2
J gene: TRBJ2-3
V gene: TRBV6-1
CDR3 protein: CASSPTLAGGGDTQYF
CDR3 DNA: TGTGCCAGCAGCCCTACCCTAGCGGGGGGGGGAGATACGCAGTATTTT

clone size: .
D gene: .
J gene: TRBJ2-7
V gene: TRBV2
CDR3 protein: CASSGRLAISYEQYF
CDR3 DNA: TGTGCCAGCAGTGGGCGCCTAGCGATCTCCTACGAGCAGTACTTC

clone size: .
D gene: .
J gene: TRBJ1-6
V gene: TRBV6-1
CDR3 protein: CASTKQAGSPLHF
CDR3 DNA: TGTGCCAGCACCAAACAGGCTGGTTCACCCCTCCACTTT

clone size: few
D gene: TRBD2
J gene: TRBJ2-2
V gene: TRBV28
CDR3 protein: CASSFAGLAPGELFF
CDR3 DNA: TGTGCCAGCAGTTTCGCGGGACTAGCCCCCGGGGAGCTGTTTTTT

clone size: .
D gene: TRBD1
J gene: TRBJ2-4
V gene: TRBV20-1
CDR3 protein: CSARGGQGAYIQYF
CDR3 DNA: TGCAGTGCTAGAGGGGGACAGGGGGCATACATTCAGTACTTC

clone size: many
D gene: .
J gene: TRBJ1-5
V gene: TRBV20-1
CDR3 protein: CSARDETTASSNQPQHF
CDR3 DNA: TGCAGTGCTAGAGATGAGACGACAGCAAGTAGCAATCAGCCCCAGCATTTT

clone size: many
D gene: TRBD1
J gene: TRBJ2-7
V gene: TRBV7-9
CDR3 protein: CASSLYRGPYEQYF
CDR3 DNA: TGTGCCAGCAGCTTATACAGGGGTCCCTACGAGCAGTACTTC

clone size: .
D gene: TRBD1
J gene: TRBJ2-1
V gene: TRBV20-1
CDR3 protein: CSARRGGAYNEQFF
CDR3 DNA: TGCAGTGCTAGAAGAGGGGGCGCTTACAATGAGCAGTTCTTC

clone size: few
D gene: .
J gene: TRBJ1-2
V gene: TRBV24-1
CDR3 protein: CATSDLAGGYTF
CDR3 DNA: TGTGCCACCAGTGATTTGGCCGGAGGCTACACCTTC

clone size: few
D gene: .
J gene: TRBJ2-2
V gene: TRBV7-9
CDR3 protein: CASSLAPYSVAGELFF
CDR3 DNA: TGTGCCAGCAGCTTAGCGCCCTATTCAGTGGCCGGGGAGCTGTTTTTT

clone size: few
D gene: .
J gene: TRBJ2-5
V gene: TRBV7-2
CDR3 protein: CASRLGLQETQYF
CDR3 DNA: TGTGCCAGCAGACTTGGACTTCAAGAGACCCAGTACTTC

clone size: .
D gene: TRBD2
J gene: TRBJ2-4
V gene: TRBV7-2
CDR3 protein: CARTTSGDLDIQYF
CDR3 DNA: TGTGCCAGAACGACTAGCGGCGACCTCGACATTCAGTACTTC

clone size: .
D gene: .
J gene: TRBJ2-1
V gene: TRBV24-1
CDR3 protein: CATSDNSAGVSNEQFF
CDR3 DNA: TGTGCCACCAGTGATAATAGTGCAGGGGTGTCCAATGAGCAGTTCTTC

clone size: .
D gene: .
J gene: TRBJ2-2
V gene: TRBV4-1
CDR3 protein: CASSQDPGLWDTGELFF
CDR3 DNA: TGCGCCAGCAGCCAAGATCCCGGACTATGGGACACCGGGGAGCTGTTTTTT

clone size: few
D gene: TRBD1
J gene: TRBJ2-2
V gene: TRBV20-1
CDR3 protein: CSASSGGNTGELFF
CDR3 DNA: TGCAGTGCTAGTTCAGGGGGAAACACCGGGGAGCTGTTTTTT

clone size: many
D gene: .
J gene: TRBJ2-1
V gene: TRBV25-1
CDR3 protein: CASRIPGNEQFF
CDR3 DNA: TGTGCCAGCAGGATCCCAGGAAATGAGCAGTTCTTC

clone size: few
D gene: .
J gene: TRBJ2-7
V gene: TRBV20-1
CDR3 protein: CSASNVAFTYEQYF
CDR3 DNA: TGCAGTGCTAGCAACGTAGCGTTTACCTACGAGCAGTACTTC